This T cell receptor beta chain is from a study of graft-versus-host responses after intestinal transplantation. Overall study: The transplants performed in recipients were multivisceral, liver-intestinal, or isolated intestinal. For around 3 years after anti-thymocyte globulin induction, all recipients took tacrolimus and steroids. Points from the study as a whole: The recipient marrow held GvH clones, and some of them showed up first in ileum or blood. The presence of high graft-versus-host to host-versus-graft clonal ratios in allografts characterized patients with graft-donor T cell macrochimerism.

This CDR3 region has 14 residues. In germline, CDR1 is MDHEN, CDR2 SYDVKM. Trimming stripped 6 bases from V and 6 bases from J, with 15 bases between. Produced via immunoSEQ multiplex PCR; TCRdb's table is partial and in-frame only. This table holds over 100,000 clones, roughly 84% found once. Points on this clone: Antigen unknown.

The clonotype was recovered from a human donor who received an intestinal transplant. The rearrangement joins TRBV28 to TRBJ1-5, with D tentatively TRBD1 (5 bases). The material sequenced was unstimulated CD4+ T cells sorted from spleen or lymph node cells, taken before intestinal transplant. The CDR3: CASSKAHGGQPQHF. DNA for the CDR3: TGTGCCAGCAGCAAGGCGCACGGGGGTCAGCCCCAGCATTTT.